This record concerns one TCR beta chain sequence. The data belong to a study of blood T cell repertoires in COVID-19. The table came from immunoSEQ multiplex PCR; TCRdb's copy has only in-frame clones and leaves some out. The profile shows 250,000 or so clones, about 85% of them singletons. Specimen: PBMCs or T cells enriched from blood (not recorded which). The receptor comes from a woman aged 45-65 years who had been exposed to COVID-19.

The CDR3 DNA sequence: TGTGCCACCAGTGATTTGGGTCAGGGGGCTTCCGATACGCAGTATTTT. Translation gives CATSDLGQGASDTQYF. The V and J genes are TRBV24-1 and TRBJ2-3; 8 bases are a match to TRBD1. The trim removed 0 bases at V and 6 bases at J, leaving 7 bases unmatched. Germline CDR1 and CDR2: KGHDR and SFDVKD. The CDR3 has 16 residues.